The 29 T cell receptor beta chains listed next were all sequenced from one sample in a study of T-cell reconstitution after alpha-beta-depleted transplantation in children. Researchers prepared the TCRbeta library using unique molecular identifiers, the study reports. TCRdb re-derived calls from the PCR reads in MiXCR, one entry per CDR3 protein. The sample holds 150,000 to 200,000 distinct CDR3 sequences, roughly 7.5% seen once. The sample was PBMCs from the stem cell graft donor, taken from the stem cell graft. These receptors were obtained from a human donor who donated a stem cell graft to a child with Wiskott-Aldrich syndrome.

V and J are TRBV2 and TRBJ2-7, with 8 bases lining up with TRBD1. V was pared by 2 bases and J by 3 bases, with 3 bases of the junction left unmatched. The CDR3 consists of 14 residues. Germline CDR1 is SNHLY and CDR2 is FYNNEI. CDR3 coding DNA: TGTGCCAGCAGTGAACAGGGGGCAAGCTACGAGCAGTACTTC. As protein: CASSEQGASYEQYF.

This clonotype was counted only a few times. V gene TRBV25-1 combines with J gene TRBJ2-6, with D possibly TRBD2 on 5 matching bases. Germline V CDR1 and CDR2: MGHDK, SYGVNS. V lost 6 bases and J 2 bases, leaving 17 bases between the germline ends. The CDR3 sequence is 17 residues long. The CDR3, as DNA: TGTGCCAGCAGCCCATACGGAGGAGTGGCTGGGGCCAACGTCCTGACTTTC. Its translation is CASSPYGGVAGANVLTF.

The sample holds a few counts of this clonotype. The rearrangement links TRBV5-4 to TRBJ1-1, with D uncertain. The V and J ends lost 0 bases and 5 bases respectively, with 8 bases between them. CDR1 SGHNT and CDR2 YYREEE come from the germline V gene (reference sequence). The CDR3 runs 13 residues. The CDR3 DNA follows: TGTGCCAGCAGCTTGGCCGGGCCGACTGAAGCTTTCTTT. Protein product: CASSLAGPTEAFF.

This clonotype was seen ten or more times. CDR3 residues: CASSFSDTLYEQYF. The DNA of the CDR3 is TGTGCCAGCAGTTTTTCGGACACTCTCTACGAGCAGTACTTC. This chain joins TRBV12-3 or TRBV12-4 and TRBJ2-7, with D tentatively TRBD1 (5 bases). Trimming removed 3 bases at V and 3 bases at J, with 12 bases between. This CDR3 is 14 amino acids long.

There are many counts of this clonotype. In DNA, the CDR3 is TGTGCCAGCAGCTTAGATGGGCTAGCGGGAGGGCCCTACGAGCAGTACTTC. It translates to CASSLDGLAGGPYEQYF. The V call is TRBV11-2, the J call TRBJ2-7, with 12 bases lining up with TRBD2. Germline CDR1 SGHAT, CDR2 FQNNGV. The CDR3 length is 17 residues. V shed 0 bases, J shed 2 bases, and the junction held 5 bases outside the gene matches.

This clonotype was counted between two and nine times. The rearrangement uses TRBV7-2 and TRBJ1-5; D is ambiguous. Germline CDR1 SGHTA, CDR2 FQGNSA. This CDR3 is built from 11 residues. V lost 3 bases and J 8 bases, leaving 5 bases between the germline ends. DNA of the CDR3: TGTGCCAGCAGCTTCGGCGAGCCCCAGCATTTT. Translation: CASSFGEPQHF.

This clonotype has a count of ten or more. The rearrangement uses TRBV7-2 and TRBJ2-3; tentatively, D is TRBD1 or TRBD2 (5 bases each). Trimming took off 5 bases at V and 5 bases at J, with 14 bases between the two ends. Germline lookup yields CDR1 SGHTA and CDR2 FQGNSA. The CDR3 spans 14 residues. The CDR3 bases are TGTGCCAGCAGCCGAAGCAGGGACCGAGATACGCAGTATTTT. Translating it yields CASSRSRDRDTQYF. Combining the CDR3 with reference TRBV7-2 and TRBJ2-3 gives the whole variable domain GAGVSQSPSNKVTEKGKDVELRCDPISGHTALYWYRQSLGQGLEFLIYFQGNSAPDKSGLPSDRFSAERTGGSVSTLTIQRTQQEDSAVYLCASSRSRDRDTQYFGPGTRLTVL.

This clonotype was counted many times. The chain couples TRBV29-1 to TRBJ1-3; the D gene is possibly TRBD1 (6 bases). The germline V and J ends were trimmed by 6 bases and 0 bases, with 12 bases remaining between them. The CDR3 is 14 residues long. Germline CDR1 and CDR2: SQVTM and ANQGSEA. For the CDR3, the DNA is TGCAGCGTAATACAGGGAAGCTCTGGAAACACCATATATTTT. As protein: CSVIQGSSGNTIYF.

This clonotype occurred many times. The chain is built from TRBV6-1 and TRBJ2-2, with 10 bases lining up with TRBD1. The CDR3 loop spans 16 amino acids. The germline V gene encodes CDR1 MNHNS and CDR2 SASEGT. V gave up 7 bases and J gave up 1 base; unmatched junction bases: 6. CDR3 sequence: CASNRQGAQNTGELFF. The CDR3 DNA reads TGTGCCAGCAATAGACAGGGGGCGCAGAACACCGGGGAGCTGTTTTTT.

CDR3 protein: CASSLDPRSSYEQYF. In DNA, the CDR3 is TGTGCCAGCAGCTTAGATCCCAGGAGCTCCTACGAGCAGTACTTC. The chain has TRBV13 and TRBJ2-7; D not certain. The germline V gene encodes CDR1 PRHDT and CDR2 FYEKMQ (reference sequence). The CDR3 consists of 15 residues. V lost 1 base and J lost 0, with 10 bases in between. The whole variable domain, filled in from reference TRBV13 and TRBJ2-7, reads AAGVIQSPRHLIKEKRETATLKCYPIPRHDTVYWYQQGPGQDPQFLISFYEKMQSDKGSIPDRFSAQQFSDYHSELNMSSLELGDSALYFCASSLDPRSSYEQYFGPGTRLTVT.

This clonotype has ten or more counts. The chain recombines TRBV5-1 with TRBJ1-5; D might be TRBD1 (5 bases). CDR3 length: 14 amino acids. CDR1 is SGHRS, CDR2 YFSETQ, per germline. The V end was cut by 4 bases, the J end by 6 bases, with 14 bases between. The CDR3: CASSPGTLGQPQHF. For the CDR3, the DNA is TGCGCCAGCAGCCCCGGGACGTTGGGTCAGCCCCAGCATTTT. Supplemented by reference TRBV5-1 and TRBJ1-5, the full variable domain reads KAGVTQTPRYLIKTRGQQVTLSCSPISGHRSVSWYQQTPGQGLQFLFEYFSETQRNKGNFPGRFSGRQFSNSRSEMNVSTLELGDSALYLCASSPGTLGQPQHFGDGTRLSIL.

This clonotype was detected many times. As DNA, the CDR3 is TGTGCCAGCAGTGTACAACCCGGACCACTCCTTGGGCAGTACTTC. It encodes CASSVQPGPLLGQYF. The genes are TRBV27 and TRBJ2-7; D is unresolved. The CDR3 contains 15 residues. Germline CDR1 and CDR2: MNHEY and SMNVEV (reference sequence). V lost 5 bases to trimming and J lost 9 bases, with 23 bases between them.

This clonotype occurred many times. The chain recombines TRBV10-3 with TRBJ1-1, with no clear D. V shed 7 bases and J shed 0 bases, with 9 bases lying between them. CDR1 is ENHRY and CDR2 is SYGVKD in the germline V gene. The CDR3 extends over 13 amino acids. The CDR3 DNA follows: TGTGCCATCAATGGGATAATGAACACTGAAGCTTTCTTT. Amino acids: CAINGIMNTEAFF.

Ten or more counts support this clonotype. This rearrangement joins TRBV10-3 to TRBJ2-3, with 10 bases lining up with TRBD2. V shed 11 bases and J 1 base; nucleotides not matched to a gene: 15. The V gene's germline CDR1 is ENHRY and CDR2 SYGVKD. This CDR3 comprises 17 residues. This CDR3 reads CALGGSGGASGTDTQYF. The CDR3 region has the DNA TGTGCCCTAGGGGGCAGCGGGGGGGCTTCAGGCACAGATACGCAGTATTTT.

About this clonotype: This may be a read error: a much more frequent sequence differs by one nucleotide. This chain uses TRBV9 with TRBJ2-6, with a tentative D call TRBD2 (7 bases). Germline CDR1 and CDR2: SGDLS and YYNGEE. This CDR3 is built from 17 residues. V was shortened by 0 bases and J by 0 bases, with 10 bases between the two germline ends. The CDR3 sequence: CASSVGGGYSGANVLTF. The CDR3 coding sequence is TGTGCCAGCAGCGTAGGCGGGGGCTACTCTGGGGCCAACGTCCTGACTTTC. The complete variable domain, with remaining parts taken from reference TRBV9 and TRBJ2-6, reads DSGVTQTPKHLITATGQRVTLRCSPRSGDLSVYWYQQSLDQGLQFLIQYYNGEERAKGNILERFSAQQFPDLHSELNLSSLELGDSALYFCASSVGGGYSGANVLTFGAGSRLTVL.

This clonotype was seen many times. The chain couples TRBV12-3 or TRBV12-4 to TRBJ2-3; no definite D call. CDR3 size: 14 residues. V lost 3 bases, J lost 1 base, and 8 bases lay in between. The CDR3, as DNA: TGTGCCAGCAGTTTGCCCAGAGGCACAGATACGCAGTATTTT. Protein product: CASSLPRGTDTQYF.

This clonotype appeared many times. CDR3 in DNA: TGCGCCAGCAGCGCCCTAACTGGAGATGAAAAACTGTTTTTT. It is translated as CASSALTGDEKLFF. The V and J genes are TRBV5-1 and TRBJ1-4; no reliable D call. Trimming left V 4 bases short and J 6 bases short, with 13 bases between. This CDR3 region has 14 residues. CDR1 SGHRS and CDR2 YFSETQ come from the germline V gene.

The V call is TRBV19, the J call TRBJ2-7; D not resolved. CDR1 and CDR2 from the germline V gene are LNHDA and SQIVND (reference sequence). V was trimmed by 4 bases and J by 4 bases, leaving 8 bases between them. CDR3 length: 12 residues. The CDR3 DNA is TGTGCCAGTAGTACATCGGATTACGAGCAGTACTTC. This translates into CASSTSDYEQYF.

The sample holds many counts of this clonotype. The chain combines TRBV29-1 with TRBJ2-5; D might be TRBD2 (6 bases). CDR1 and CDR2 (germline): SQVTM, ANQGSEA. V was trimmed by 6 bases and J by 5 bases, leaving 16 bases between them. CDR3 length: 13 residues. CDR3 DNA: TGCAGCGTCACGTCCCGGGGGTTGGAGACCCAGTACTTC. This encodes CSVTSRGLETQYF.

This clonotype was seen ten or more times. The chain combines TRBV6-5 with TRBJ2-5; D unclear. Trimming pared 7 bases from V and 4 bases from J, leaving 10 bases between. Germline V gene sequence: CDR1 MNHEY, CDR2 SVGAGI. This CDR3 comprises 12 residues. The CDR3 bases are TGTGCCAGCAAGAGTGCTTCAGAGACCCAGTACTTC. Protein sequence: CASKSASETQYF.

This clonotype has at least ten counts. V usage is TRBV5-1 and J usage is TRBJ2-7; 8 nucleotides line up with TRBD2. The germline gives CDR1 SGHRS, CDR2 YFSETQ. CDR3 size: 15 residues. Germline trimming cut 0 bases from V and 3 bases from J; bases unmatched to any gene: 5. The CDR3 loop is CASSLAPGGIYEQYF. For the CDR3, the DNA is TGCGCCAGCAGCTTGGCACCGGGAGGGATCTACGAGCAGTACTTC.

Ten or more counts support this clonotype. The V call is TRBV20-1, the J call TRBJ2-7; D ambiguous. Trimming took off 4 bases at V and 0 bases at J, with 13 bases between the two ends. Germline CDR1 reads DFQATT; CDR2 reads SNEGSKA (reference sequence). The CDR3 runs to 14 residues. The DNA for the CDR3 is TGCAGTGCTACTTCGCTTGCCATCTCCTACGAGCAGTACTTC. It yields the protein CSATSLAISYEQYF.

This clonotype was seen at least ten times. The chain combines TRBV5-1 with TRBJ1-4; D remains unclear. The CDR3 runs 15 residues. V lost 7 bases, J lost 3 bases, and 16 bases lay in between. Germline V gene data show CDR1 as SGHRS and CDR2 as YFSETQ. The CDR3 nucleotides are TGCGCCAGCGGTTTAGAGGGTGTCGCTAATGAAAAACTGTTTTTT. Residues: CASGLEGVANEKLFF. Full variable domain (missing parts from reference TRBV5-1 and TRBJ1-4): KAGVTQTPRYLIKTRGQQVTLSCSPISGHRSVSWYQQTPGQGLQFLFEYFSETQRNKGNFPGRFSGRQFSNSRSEMNVSTLELGDSALYLCASGLEGVANEKLFFGSGTQLSVL.

The J gene is TRBJ1-3, the V gene TRBV5-1; TRBD1 is a possible D gene (5 bases). V lost 4 bases, J lost 2 bases, and 13 bases lay in between. The CDR3 sequence is 15 residues long. Germline values: CDR1 SGHRS, CDR2 YFSETQ. CDR3 sequence: CASSNPGTAGNTIYF. CDR3 DNA sequence: TGCGCCAGCAGCAACCCCGGGACTGCTGGAAACACCATATATTTT.

This clonotype was seen at least ten times. The chain carries TRBV18 and TRBJ2-7; possibly TRBD2 for D (5 bases). V was cut by 6 bases and J by 3 bases, with 18 bases left in between. Per the germline V gene, CDR1 is KGHSH and CDR2 is LQKENI. This CDR3 contains 15 residues. CDR3 coding DNA: TGTGCCAGCTCCACTAGTCTAAAGGGTATCTACGAGCAGTACTTC. It codes for CASSTSLKGIYEQYF.

This clonotype was counted at least ten times. The chain joins TRBV6-8 to TRBJ2-7; possible D gene TRBD2, 5 bases. CDR1 and CDR2 from the germline V gene are MNHGY and SAAAGT. The CDR3 is 13 amino acids. V was clipped by 6 bases and J by 3 bases, with 12 bases between them. In nucleotides, the CDR3 is TGTGCCAGCAGGCCTGAGACTAACTACGAGCAGTACTTC. This codes for CASRPETNYEQYF.

Ten or more counts support this clonotype. The V gene is TRBV4-1, the J gene TRBJ2-2; D is possibly TRBD2 (6 bases). CDR1 MGHRA and CDR2 YSYEKL come from the germline V gene. V lost 4 bases to trimming and J lost 7 bases, with 13 bases between them. This CDR3 is 14 amino acids long. CDR3 loop: CASSPFRGNGELFF. The CDR3 DNA reads TGCGCCAGCAGCCCGTTCCGGGGGAACGGGGAGCTGTTTTTT.

This clonotype was observed a handful of times. The chain uses TRBV7-2 and TRBJ2-7; the D gene is possibly TRBD1 (5 bases). The CDR3 runs 16 residues. The germline V gene encodes CDR1 SGHTA and CDR2 FQGNSA. Trimming took 1 base from V and 0 from J, leaving 13 bases between them. CDR3 region: CASSLGGAASSYEQYF. The CDR3 nucleotides read TGTGCCAGCAGCTTAGGTGGGGCGGCGAGCTCCTACGAGCAGTACTTC.

This clonotype was detected many times. This chain joins TRBV6-4 and TRBJ2-2; D is unclear. The V and J ends lost 0 bases and 6 bases respectively, with 5 bases between them. Germline V gives CDR1 MRHNA, CDR2 SNTAGT. The CDR3 is made up of 13 amino acids. The CDR3 here is CASSDSEAGELFF. CDR3 bases: TGTGCCAGCAGTGACTCTGAGGCCGGGGAGCTGTTTTTT.